What follows are 7 T cell receptor beta chains derived from one specimen sequenced in a study of blood T cell repertoires in COVID-19. The table came from immunoSEQ multiplex PCR; TCRdb's copy has only in-frame clones and leaves some out. The sample consists of about 190,000 clones, roughly 80% of them appearing once. The sample consisted of peripheral blood. Receptor source: a woman aged 45-65 years with acute or convalescent COVID-19.

The chain uses TRBV28 and TRBJ1-2; D is uncertain. From germline, CDR1 is MDHEN and CDR2 SYDVKM. The CDR3 runs to 12 residues. V lost 10 bases, J lost 0 bases, and 9 bases lay in between. The CDR3 DNA reads TGTGCCACTACGAACTCTAACTATGGCTACACCTTC. Its translation is CATTNSNYGYTF.

The rearrangement links TRBV2 to TRBJ1-6; TRBD1 matches at 10 bases. The V and J ends lost 3 bases and 9 bases, in that order; junction bases with no gene match: 5. The germline V gene has CDR1 SNHLY and CDR2 FYNNEI. The CDR3 extends over 15 amino acids. This CDR3 reads CASSDSWTGGSPLHF. As DNA, the CDR3 is TGTGCCAGCAGTGACAGCTGGACAGGGGGTTCACCCCTCCACTTT.

In this sample, this clone turned up once. The chain employs TRBV19 and TRBJ1-1; D not resolved. The V and J ends lost 8 bases and 7 bases respectively, with 23 bases between them. CDR1 and CDR2 from the germline V gene are LNHDA and SQIVND (reference sequence). This CDR3 comprises 15 residues. The CDR3 coding sequence is TGTGCCAGTTCCTCCGGGGAGAAAGAGGGAAGTGAAGCTTTCTTT. Protein: CASSSGEKEGSEAFF.

V usage is TRBV19 and J usage is TRBJ2-7; possible D gene TRBD2, 6 bases. Germline CDR1 reads LNHDA; CDR2 reads SQIVND (reference sequence). This CDR3 is built from 14 residues. The V end lost 1 base, the J end lost 1 base, and 8 bases lay between the germline ends. CDR3 residues: CASSIAGASYEQYF. In nucleotides, the CDR3 is TGTGCCAGTAGTATAGCGGGAGCTTCCTACGAGCAGTACTTC.

This clone was seen a few times. V gene TRBV30 combines with J gene TRBJ2-7; 9 positions match TRBD1. Germline CDR1 GTSNPN, CDR2 SVGIG (reference sequence). The junction had 6 bases not matched to a gene; V was cut back by 1 base and J by 5 bases. CDR3 length: 14 amino acids. The CDR3 bases are TGTGCCTGGAGTGGGGGGACAGGGTTCCACGAGCAGTACTTC. Translation: CAWSGGTGFHEQYF.

The chain has TRBV5-1 and TRBJ1-4; 7 bases fit TRBD1. This CDR3 contains 15 residues. With 1 base clipped from V and 7 bases from J, the junction kept 7 bases outside the gene matches. CDR1 and CDR2 from the germline V gene are SGHRS and YFSETQ. CDR3 sequence: CASSLSGGRIEKLFF. In DNA form, the CDR3 reads TGCGCCAGCAGCTTGTCAGGGGGTCGTATTGAAAAACTGTTTTTT.

This clone was observed a handful of times. This chain links TRBV19 with TRBJ1-1; D gene unclear. From germline, CDR1 is LNHDA and CDR2 SQIVND (reference sequence). The CDR3 has 13 amino acids. Trimming cost V 5 bases and J 1 base, with 8 bases left between them. The CDR3 nucleotides read TGTGCCAGTAGTCTTACATCGAACACTGAAGCTTTCTTT. Its protein is CASSLTSNTEAFF.